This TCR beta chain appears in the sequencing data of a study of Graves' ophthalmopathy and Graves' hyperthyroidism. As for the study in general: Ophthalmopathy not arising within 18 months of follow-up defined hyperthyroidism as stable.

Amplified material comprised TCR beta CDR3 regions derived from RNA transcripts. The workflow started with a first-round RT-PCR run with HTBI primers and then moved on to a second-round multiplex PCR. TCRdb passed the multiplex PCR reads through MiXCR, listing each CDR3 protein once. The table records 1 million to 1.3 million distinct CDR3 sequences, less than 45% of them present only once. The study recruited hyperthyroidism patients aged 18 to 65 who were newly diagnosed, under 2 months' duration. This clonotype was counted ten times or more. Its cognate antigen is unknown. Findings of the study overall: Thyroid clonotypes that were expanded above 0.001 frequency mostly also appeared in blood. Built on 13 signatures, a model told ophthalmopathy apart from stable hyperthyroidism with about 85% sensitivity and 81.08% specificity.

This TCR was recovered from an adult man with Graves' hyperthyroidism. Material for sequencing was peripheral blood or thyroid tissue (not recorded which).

The CDR3 nucleotides read TGTGCCAGCAGCCACGGACGGAGAAATGAAAAACTGTTTTTT. Protein: CASSHGRRNEKLFF. This chain links TRBV11-2 with TRBJ1-4; D is undetermined. Trimming took off 5 bases at V and 5 bases at J, with 12 bases between the two ends. The CDR3 spans 14 residues. Per the germline V gene, CDR1 is SGHAT and CDR2 is FQNNGV.